This T cell receptor beta chain was observed in a study of T cell changes during pregnancy in multiple sclerosis. Looked up from germline, CDR1 is SGDLS and CDR2 is YYNGEE. V lost 1 base and J 5 bases, leaving 17 bases between the germline ends. The CDR3 extends over 16 amino acids. Measured with immunoSEQ multiplex PCR; TCRdb has only the in-frame clones, and not every one. Here the sample spans 50,000 to 65,000 clones, 85% to 95% being singletons. The V and J genes are TRBV9 and TRBJ2-3, with D possibly matching TRBD2 (7 bases). Source: CD8+ T cells from peripheral blood mononuclear cells, taken in the second trimester of pregnancy. The clonotype comes from a female donor with multiple sclerosis, enrolled in a pregnancy study. This CDR3 is CASSVWLGGTLDTQYF. Written as DNA, the CDR3 is TGTGCCAGCAGCGTATGGCTGGGGGGGACACTAGATACGCAGTATTTT.